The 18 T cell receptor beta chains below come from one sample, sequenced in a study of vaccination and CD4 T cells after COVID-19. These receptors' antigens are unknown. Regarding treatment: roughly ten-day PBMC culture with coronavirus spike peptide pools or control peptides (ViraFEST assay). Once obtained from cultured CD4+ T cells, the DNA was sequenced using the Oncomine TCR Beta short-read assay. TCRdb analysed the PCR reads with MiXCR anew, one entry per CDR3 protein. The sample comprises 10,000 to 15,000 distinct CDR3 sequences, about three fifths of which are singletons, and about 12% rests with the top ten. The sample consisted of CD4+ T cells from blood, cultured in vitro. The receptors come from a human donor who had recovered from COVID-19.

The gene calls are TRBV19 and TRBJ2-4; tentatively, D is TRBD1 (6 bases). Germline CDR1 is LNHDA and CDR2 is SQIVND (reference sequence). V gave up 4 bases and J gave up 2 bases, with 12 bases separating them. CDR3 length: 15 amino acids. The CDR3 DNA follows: TGTGCCAGTAGTAGAGGGGGAACCTCCAAAAACATTCAGTACTTC. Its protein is CASSRGGTSKNIQYF.

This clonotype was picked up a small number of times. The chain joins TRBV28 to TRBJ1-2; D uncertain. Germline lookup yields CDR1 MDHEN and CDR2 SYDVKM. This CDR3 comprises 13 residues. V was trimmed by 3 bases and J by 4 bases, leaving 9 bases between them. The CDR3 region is CASSFPWGYGYTF. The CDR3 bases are TGTGCCAGCAGTTTCCCTTGGGGCTATGGCTACACCTTC.

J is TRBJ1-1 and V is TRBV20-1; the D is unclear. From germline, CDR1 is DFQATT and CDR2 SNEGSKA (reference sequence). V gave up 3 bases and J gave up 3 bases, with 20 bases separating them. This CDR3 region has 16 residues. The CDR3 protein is CSARALGARVDTEAFF. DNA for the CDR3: TGCAGTGCTAGGGCCCTGGGTGCCCGGGTGGACACTGAAGCTTTCTTT.

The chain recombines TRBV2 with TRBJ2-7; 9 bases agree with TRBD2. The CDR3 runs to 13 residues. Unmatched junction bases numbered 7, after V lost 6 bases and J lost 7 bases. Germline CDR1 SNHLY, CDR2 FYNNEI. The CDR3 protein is CASRMGLAGEQYF. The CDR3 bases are TGTGCCAGCAGGATGGGACTAGCTGGAGAGCAGTACTTC.

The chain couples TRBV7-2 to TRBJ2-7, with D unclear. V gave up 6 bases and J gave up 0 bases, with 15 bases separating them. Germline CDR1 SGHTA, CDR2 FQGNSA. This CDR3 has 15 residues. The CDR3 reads CASRAPNSHSYEQYF. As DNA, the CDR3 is TGTGCCAGCAGAGCACCCAACTCACACTCCTACGAGCAGTACTTC.

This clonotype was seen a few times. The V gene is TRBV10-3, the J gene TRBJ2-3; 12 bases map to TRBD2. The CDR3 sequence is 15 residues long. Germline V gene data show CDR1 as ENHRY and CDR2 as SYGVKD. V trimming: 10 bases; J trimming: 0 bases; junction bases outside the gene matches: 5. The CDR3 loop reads CATRTSGASTDTQYF. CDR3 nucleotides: TGTGCCACCAGGACTAGCGGGGCTAGCACAGATACGCAGTATTTT.

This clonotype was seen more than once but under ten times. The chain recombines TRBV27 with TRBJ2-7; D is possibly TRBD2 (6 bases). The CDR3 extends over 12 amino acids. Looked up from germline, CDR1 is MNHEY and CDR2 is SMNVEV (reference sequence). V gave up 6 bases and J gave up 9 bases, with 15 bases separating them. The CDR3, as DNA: TGTGCCAGCAGGCCCGAAGCGGGCGGGCAGTACTTC. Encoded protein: CASRPEAGGQYF.

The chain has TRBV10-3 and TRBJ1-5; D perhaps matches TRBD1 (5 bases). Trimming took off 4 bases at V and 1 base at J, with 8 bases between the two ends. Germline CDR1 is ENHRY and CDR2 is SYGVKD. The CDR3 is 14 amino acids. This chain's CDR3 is CAISVGGSNQPQHF. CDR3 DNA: TGTGCCATCAGTGTGGGGGGGAGCAATCAGCCCCAGCATTTT.

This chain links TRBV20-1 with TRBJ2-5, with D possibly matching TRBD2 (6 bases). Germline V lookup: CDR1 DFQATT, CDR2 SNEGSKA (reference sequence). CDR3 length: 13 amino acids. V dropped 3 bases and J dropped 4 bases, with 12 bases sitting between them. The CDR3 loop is CSAREGYLETQYF. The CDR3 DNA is TGCAGTGCTAGGGAGGGATACCTAGAGACCCAGTACTTC.

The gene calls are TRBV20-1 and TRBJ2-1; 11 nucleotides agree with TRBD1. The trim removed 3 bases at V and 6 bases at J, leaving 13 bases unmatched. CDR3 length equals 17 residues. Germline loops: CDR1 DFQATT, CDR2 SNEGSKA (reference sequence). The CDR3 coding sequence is TGCAGTGCTAGTCCCATTCTCGGACAGGGGGCGGGCAATGAGCAGTTCTTC. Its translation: CSASPILGQGAGNEQFF.

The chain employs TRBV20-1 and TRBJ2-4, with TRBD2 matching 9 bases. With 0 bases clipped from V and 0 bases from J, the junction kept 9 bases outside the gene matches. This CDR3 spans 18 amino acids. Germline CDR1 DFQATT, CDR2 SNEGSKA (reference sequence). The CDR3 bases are TGCAGTGCTAGAGATGGGATAGCGGGGGAACTAGCCAAAAACATTCAGTACTTC. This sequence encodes CSARDGIAGELAKNIQYF.

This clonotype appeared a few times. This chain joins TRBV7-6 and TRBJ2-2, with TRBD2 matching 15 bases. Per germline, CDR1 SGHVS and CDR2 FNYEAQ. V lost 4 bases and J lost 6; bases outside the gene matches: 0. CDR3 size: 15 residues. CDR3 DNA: TGTGCCAGCAGCTGGACTAGCGGGAGGGCCGGGGAGCTGTTTTTT. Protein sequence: CASSWTSGRAGELFF.

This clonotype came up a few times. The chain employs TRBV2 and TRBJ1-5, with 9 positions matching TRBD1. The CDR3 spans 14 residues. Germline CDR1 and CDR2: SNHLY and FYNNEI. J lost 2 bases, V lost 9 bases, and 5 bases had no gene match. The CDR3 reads CASEQGAGNQPQHF. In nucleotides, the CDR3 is TGTGCCAGTGAACAGGGGGCGGGCAATCAGCCCCAGCATTTT.

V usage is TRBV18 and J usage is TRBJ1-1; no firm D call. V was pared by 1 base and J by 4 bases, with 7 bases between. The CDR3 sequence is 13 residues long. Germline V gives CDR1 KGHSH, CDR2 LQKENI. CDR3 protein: CASSPQAGTEAFF. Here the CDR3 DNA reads TGTGCCAGCTCACCACAGGCCGGCACTGAAGCTTTCTTT. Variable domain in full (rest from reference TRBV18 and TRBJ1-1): NAGVMQNPRHLVRRRGQEARLRCSPMKGHSHVYWYRQLPEEGLKFMVYLQKENIIDESGMPKERFSAEFPKEGPSILRIQQVVRGDSAAYFCASSPQAGTEAFFGQGTRLTVV.

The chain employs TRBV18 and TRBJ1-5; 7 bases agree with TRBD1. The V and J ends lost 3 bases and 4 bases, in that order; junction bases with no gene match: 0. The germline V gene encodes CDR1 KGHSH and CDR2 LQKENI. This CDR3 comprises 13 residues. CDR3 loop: CASSPDRNQPQHF. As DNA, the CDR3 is TGTGCCAGCTCACCGGACAGGAATCAGCCCCAGCATTTT.

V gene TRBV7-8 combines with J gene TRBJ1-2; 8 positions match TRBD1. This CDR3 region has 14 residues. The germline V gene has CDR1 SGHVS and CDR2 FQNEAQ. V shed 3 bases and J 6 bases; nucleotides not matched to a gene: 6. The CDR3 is CASSLAGGENGYTF. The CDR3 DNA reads TGTGCCAGCAGCTTGGCAGGGGGCGAGAATGGCTACACCTTC.

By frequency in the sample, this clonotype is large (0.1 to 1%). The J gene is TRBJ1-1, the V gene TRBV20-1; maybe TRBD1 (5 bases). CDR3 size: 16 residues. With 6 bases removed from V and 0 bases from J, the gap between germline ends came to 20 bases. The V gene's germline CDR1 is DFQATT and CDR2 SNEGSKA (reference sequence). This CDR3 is CSAWGVLGSMNTEAFF. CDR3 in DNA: TGCAGTGCCTGGGGGGTATTAGGGTCCATGAACACTGAAGCTTTCTTT.

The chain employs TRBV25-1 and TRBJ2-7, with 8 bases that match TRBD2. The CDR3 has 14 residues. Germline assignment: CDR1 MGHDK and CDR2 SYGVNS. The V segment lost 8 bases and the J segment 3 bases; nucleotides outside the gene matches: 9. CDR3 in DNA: TGTGCCAGCGAAAGACTAGCGCCAAACTACGAGCAGTACTTC. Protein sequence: CASERLAPNYEQYF.